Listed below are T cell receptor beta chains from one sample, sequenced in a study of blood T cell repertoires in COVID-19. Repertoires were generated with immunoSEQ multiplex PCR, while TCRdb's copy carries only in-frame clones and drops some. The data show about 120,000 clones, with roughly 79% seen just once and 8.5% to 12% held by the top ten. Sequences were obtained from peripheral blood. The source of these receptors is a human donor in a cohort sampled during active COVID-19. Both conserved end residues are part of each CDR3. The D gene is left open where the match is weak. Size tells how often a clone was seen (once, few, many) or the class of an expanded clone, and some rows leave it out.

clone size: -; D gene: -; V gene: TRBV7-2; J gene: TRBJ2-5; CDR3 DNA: TGTGCCAGCAGCCCCAGACAGGCGGTGTCGGCGACCCAGTACTTC; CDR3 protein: CASSPRQAVSATQYF
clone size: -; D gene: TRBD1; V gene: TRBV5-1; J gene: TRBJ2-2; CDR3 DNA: TGCGCCAGCAGCTTGGGCGGACAGGGAACCGGGGAGCTGTTTTTT; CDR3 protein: CASSLGGQGTGELFF
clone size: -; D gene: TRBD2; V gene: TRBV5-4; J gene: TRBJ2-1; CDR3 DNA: TGTGCCAGCAGCTCAGGCCGAAGCGGGAGCCTCTCCTACAATGAGCAGTTCTTC; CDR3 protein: CASSSGRSGSLSYNEQFF
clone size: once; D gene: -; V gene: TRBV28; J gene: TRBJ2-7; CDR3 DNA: TGTGCCAGCACCCGGGACAACTCCTACGAGCAGTACTTC; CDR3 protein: CASTRDNSYEQYF
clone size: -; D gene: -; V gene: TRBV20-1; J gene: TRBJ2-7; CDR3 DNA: TGCAGTGCTAGTGAACCCAACAGGAGAACCTACGAGCAGTACTTC; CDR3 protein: CSASEPNRRTYEQYF
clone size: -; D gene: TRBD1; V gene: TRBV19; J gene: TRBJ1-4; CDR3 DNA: TGTGCCAGTAGGGCAGGGGGCTACCCGGGGGAAAAACTGTTTTTT; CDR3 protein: CASRAGGYPGEKLFF
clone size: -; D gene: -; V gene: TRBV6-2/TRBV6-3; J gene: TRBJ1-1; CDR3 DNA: TGTGCCAGCAGTGACCAGGGGCTTTGGGACACTGAAGCTTTCTTT; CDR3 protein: CASSDQGLWDTEAFF
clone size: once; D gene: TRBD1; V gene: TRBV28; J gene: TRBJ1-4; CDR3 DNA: TGTGCCAGCAGGCCAGGGACAGGCTTTGAGGAAAAACTGTTTTTT; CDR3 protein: CASRPGTGFEEKLFF
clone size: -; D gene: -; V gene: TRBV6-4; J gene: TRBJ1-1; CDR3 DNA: TGTGCCATGCAGGCAGGGTTGAACACTGAAGCTTTCTTT; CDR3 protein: CAMQAGLNTEAFF
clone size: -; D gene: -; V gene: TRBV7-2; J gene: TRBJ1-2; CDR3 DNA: TGTGCCAGCAGCTTAGTGACACCTGGTGGCTACACCTTC; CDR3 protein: CASSLVTPGGYTF
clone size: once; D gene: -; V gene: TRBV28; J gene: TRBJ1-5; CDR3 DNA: TGTGCCAGCAGTTTACGACTTTATAGCAATCAGCCCCAGCATTTT; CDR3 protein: CASSLRLYSNQPQHF
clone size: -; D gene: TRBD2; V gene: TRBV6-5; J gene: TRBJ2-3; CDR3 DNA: TGTGCCAGCAGTTACGGGACTAGCACTGTAGATACGCAGTATTTT; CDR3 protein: CASSYGTSTVDTQYF
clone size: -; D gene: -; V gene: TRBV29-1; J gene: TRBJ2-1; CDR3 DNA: TGCAGCGTTGGGACATACAATGAGCAGTTCTTC; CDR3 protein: CSVGTYNEQFF
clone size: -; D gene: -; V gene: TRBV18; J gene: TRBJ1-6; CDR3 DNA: TGTGCCAGCTCACTAAGCGCAGACTTTAATTCACCCCTCCACTTT; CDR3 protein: CASSLSADFNSPLHF
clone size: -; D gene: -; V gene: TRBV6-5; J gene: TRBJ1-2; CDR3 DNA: TGTGCCAGCAGTTACGCGGCCAAGTACTATGGCTACACCTTC; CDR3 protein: CASSYAAKYYGYTF
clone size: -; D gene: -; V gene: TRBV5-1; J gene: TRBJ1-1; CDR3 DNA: TGCGCCAGCAGCTTGGATCGGGGGGGCACTGAAGCTTTCTTT; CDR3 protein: CASSLDRGGTEAFF
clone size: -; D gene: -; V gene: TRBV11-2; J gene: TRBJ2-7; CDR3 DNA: TGTGCCAGCAGCTTAGGGGCGAGTTCCTACGAGCAGTACTTC; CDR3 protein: CASSLGASSYEQYF
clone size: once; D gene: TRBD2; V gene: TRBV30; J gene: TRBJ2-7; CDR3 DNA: TGTGCCTGGAGTGTGGGACTAGCCCAAAAAGCCGAGCAGTACTTC; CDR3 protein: CAWSVGLAQKAEQYF
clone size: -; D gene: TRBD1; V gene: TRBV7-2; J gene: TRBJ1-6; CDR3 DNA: TGTGCCAGCAGCTTAGGAGGGACAGGGCCCCTCCACTTT; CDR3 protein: CASSLGGTGPLHF
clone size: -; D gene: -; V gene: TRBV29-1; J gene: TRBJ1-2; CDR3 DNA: TGCAGCGTTGCGGAGCAGATCTATGGCTACACCTTC; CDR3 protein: CSVAEQIYGYTF
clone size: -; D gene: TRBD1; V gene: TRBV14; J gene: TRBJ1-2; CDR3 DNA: TGTGCCAGCAGCCAGCGACAGGGACAGGGCTACACCTTC; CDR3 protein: CASSQRQGQGYTF
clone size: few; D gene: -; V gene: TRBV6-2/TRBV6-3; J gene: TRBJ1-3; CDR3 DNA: TGTGCCAGCAGTTACCGTATATCCTCTGGAAACACCATATATTTT; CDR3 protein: CASSYRISSGNTIYF
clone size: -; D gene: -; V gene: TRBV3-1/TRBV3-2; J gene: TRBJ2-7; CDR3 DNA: TGTGCCAGCAGCCAGGGCGGACCTTGGTTGGGGGCCGAGCAGTACTTC; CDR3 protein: CASSQGGPWLGAEQYF
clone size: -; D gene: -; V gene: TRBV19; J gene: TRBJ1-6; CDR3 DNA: TGTGCCAGCATGTTAAGGAGCTCCTATAATTCACCCCTCCACTTT; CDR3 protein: CASMLRSSYNSPLHF
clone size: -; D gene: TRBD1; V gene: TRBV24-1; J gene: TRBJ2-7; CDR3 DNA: TGTGCCACCAGTGATCTGGGACAGGGAGTTTTGGGGCAGTACTTC; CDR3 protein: CATSDLGQGVLGQYF
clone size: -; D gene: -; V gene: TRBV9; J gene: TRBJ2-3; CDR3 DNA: TGTGCCAGCAGCGTAGCCCCCGGGGGGCGCACAGATACGCAGTATTTT; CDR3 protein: CASSVAPGGRTDTQYF
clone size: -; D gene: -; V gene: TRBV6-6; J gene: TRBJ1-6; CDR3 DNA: TGTGCCAGCAGATCGACAGGTGTTAATTCACCCCTCCACTTT; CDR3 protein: CASRSTGVNSPLHF
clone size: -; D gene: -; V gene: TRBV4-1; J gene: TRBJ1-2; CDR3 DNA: TGCGCCAGCAGCCAAGGCGTCAATTCAAATGGCTACACCTTC; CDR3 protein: CASSQGVNSNGYTF
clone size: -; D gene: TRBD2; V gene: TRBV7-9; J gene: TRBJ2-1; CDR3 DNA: TGTGCCAGCAGCTTAGTTCGCGGGAGGAGGTTCTTC; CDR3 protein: CASSLVRGRRFF
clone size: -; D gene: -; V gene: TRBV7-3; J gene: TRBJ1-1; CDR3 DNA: TGTGCCAGCAGCCTCCAGGGTATAAGGGCGAACACTGAAGCTTTCTTT; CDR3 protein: CASSLQGIRANTEAFF
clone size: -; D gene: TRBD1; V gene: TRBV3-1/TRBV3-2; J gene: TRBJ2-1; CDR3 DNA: TGTGCCAGCAGCCAGACAGGGGGTGAGCAGTTCTTC; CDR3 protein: CASSQTGGEQFF
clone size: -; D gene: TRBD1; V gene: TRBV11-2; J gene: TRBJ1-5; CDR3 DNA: TGTGCCAGCAGCCCAACGAAGGGGGCGAAGGGGCAGCCCCAGCATTTT; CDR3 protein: CASSPTKGAKGQPQHF
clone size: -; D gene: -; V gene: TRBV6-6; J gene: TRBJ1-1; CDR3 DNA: TGTGCCAGCAGTTACTCGAGGGGGGGCGGAACTGAAGCTTTCTTT; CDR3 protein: CASSYSRGGGTEAFF
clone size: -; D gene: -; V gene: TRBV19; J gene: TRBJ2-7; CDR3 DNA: TGTGCCAGTAGTATAGGTGCAGGCCACGAGCAGTACTTC; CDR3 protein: CASSIGAGHEQYF
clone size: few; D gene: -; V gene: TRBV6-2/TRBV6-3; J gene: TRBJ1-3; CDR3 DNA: TGTGCCAGCAGTTACCCAACAGCCTCTGGAAACACCATATATTTT; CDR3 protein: CASSYPTASGNTIYF
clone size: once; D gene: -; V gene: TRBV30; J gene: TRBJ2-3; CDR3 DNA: TGTGCCTGGAAACCCAGGGGAGGCACAGATACGCAGTATTTT; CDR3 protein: CAWKPRGGTDTQYF
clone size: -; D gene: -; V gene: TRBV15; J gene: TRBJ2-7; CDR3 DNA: TGTGCCACCAGCAGATCGATGGGGAGCTCCTACGAGCAGTACTTC; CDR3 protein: CATSRSMGSSYEQYF
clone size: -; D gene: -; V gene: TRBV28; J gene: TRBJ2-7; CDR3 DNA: TGTGCCAGCAGTCTACCCCCCCCAGGGGACTACGAGCAGTACTTC; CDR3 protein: CASSLPPPGDYEQYF
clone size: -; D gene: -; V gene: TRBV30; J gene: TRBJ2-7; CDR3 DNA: TGTGCCTGGAGGGGTAGGGGCTTGGGCGAGCAGTACTTC; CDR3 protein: CAWRGRGLGEQYF
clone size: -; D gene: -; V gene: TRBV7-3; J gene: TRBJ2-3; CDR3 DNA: TGTGCCAGCAGCGTTAGCGGTGGCACAGATACGCAGTATTTT; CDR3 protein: CASSVSGGTDTQYF
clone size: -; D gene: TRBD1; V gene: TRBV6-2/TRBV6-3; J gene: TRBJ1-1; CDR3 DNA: TGTGCCAGCAGTACCTGGACAGGGAAAACTGAAGCTTTCTTT; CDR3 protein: CASSTWTGKTEAFF
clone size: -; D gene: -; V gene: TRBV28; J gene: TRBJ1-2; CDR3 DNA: TGTGCCAGCAGTTCCCGAGGAGGGTCAGCTAACTATGGCTACACCTTC; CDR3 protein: CASSSRGGSANYGYTF
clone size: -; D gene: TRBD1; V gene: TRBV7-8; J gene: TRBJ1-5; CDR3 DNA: TGTGCCAGCAGCTTTAGGGCAGGGGGCCGGTCCAATCAGCCCCAGCATTTT; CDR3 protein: CASSFRAGGRSNQPQHF
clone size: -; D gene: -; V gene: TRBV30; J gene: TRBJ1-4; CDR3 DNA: TGTGCCTGGAGTGTACTTCGCGAAAAACTGTTTTTT; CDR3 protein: CAWSVLREKLFF
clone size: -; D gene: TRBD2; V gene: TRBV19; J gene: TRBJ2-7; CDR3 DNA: TGTGCCAGTAGTCCACCTAGCGGGGGCCTCTACGAGCAGTACTTC; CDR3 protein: CASSPPSGGLYEQYF
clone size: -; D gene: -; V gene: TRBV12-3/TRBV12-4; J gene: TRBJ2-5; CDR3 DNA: TGTGCCAGCAGTACAGAAGGGACCCAGTACTTC; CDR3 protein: CASSTEGTQYF
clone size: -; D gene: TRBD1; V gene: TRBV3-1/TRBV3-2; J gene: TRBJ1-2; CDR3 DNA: TGTGCCAGCAGCCTCGGGACAGGGGGCGTTGGCTATGGCTACACCTTC; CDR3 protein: CASSLGTGGVGYGYTF
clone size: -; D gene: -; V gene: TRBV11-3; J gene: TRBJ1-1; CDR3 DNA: TGTGCCAGCAGCTTAGATAGGGGCACTGAAGCTTTCTTT; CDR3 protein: CASSLDRGTEAFF
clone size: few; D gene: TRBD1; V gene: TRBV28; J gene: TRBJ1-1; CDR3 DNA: TGTGCCAGCAGTTTAGGGCAGGGGGCGGCTTTCTTT; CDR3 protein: CASSLGQGAAFF
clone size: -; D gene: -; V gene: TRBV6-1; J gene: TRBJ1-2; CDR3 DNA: TGTGCCAGCAGTGACAGGGCCCGCGGCTATGGCTACACCTTC; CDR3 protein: CASSDRARGYGYTF
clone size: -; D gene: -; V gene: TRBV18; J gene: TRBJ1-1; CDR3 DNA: TGTGCCAGCTCACCACAGATCGCGACAGACTACACTGAAGCTTTCTTT; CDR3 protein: CASSPQIATDYTEAFF
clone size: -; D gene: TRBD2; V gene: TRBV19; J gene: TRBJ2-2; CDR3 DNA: TGTGCCAGTAAAGAGACTAGCCTCACCGGGGAGCTGTTTTTT; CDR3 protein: CASKETSLTGELFF
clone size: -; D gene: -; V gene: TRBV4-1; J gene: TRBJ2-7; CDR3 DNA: TGCGCCAGCAGCCAAGGAACCACTGGCTACGAGCAGTACTTC; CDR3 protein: CASSQGTTGYEQYF
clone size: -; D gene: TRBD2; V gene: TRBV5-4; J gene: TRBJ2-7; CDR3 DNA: TGTGCCAGCAGCTTGAAATCGGGACTAGCGGAGACAATCGCCTACGAGCAGTACTTC; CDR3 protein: CASSLKSGLAETIAYEQYF
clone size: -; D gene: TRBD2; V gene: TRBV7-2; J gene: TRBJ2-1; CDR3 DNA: TGTGCCAGCAGCTTAGACGTGCGGGAGCGTTTACTCTTC; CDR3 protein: CASSLDVRERLLF
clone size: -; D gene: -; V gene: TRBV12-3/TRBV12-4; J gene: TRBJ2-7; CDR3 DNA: TGTGCCAGCAGTTACCCGGGGGCCTACGAGCAGTACTTC; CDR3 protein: CASSYPGAYEQYF
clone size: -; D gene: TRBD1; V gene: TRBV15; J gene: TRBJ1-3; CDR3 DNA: TGTGCCACCAGCAGCCTTGACAGGGCCGGAAACACCATATATTTT; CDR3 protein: CATSSLDRAGNTIYF
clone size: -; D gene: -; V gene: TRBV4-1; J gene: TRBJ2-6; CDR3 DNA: TGCGCCAGCACTACAGGGTCCGGGGCCAACGTCCTGACTTTC; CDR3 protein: CASTTGSGANVLTF
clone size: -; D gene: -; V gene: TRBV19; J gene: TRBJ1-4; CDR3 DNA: TGTGCCAGTACCACCGGAGGATACGAAAAACTGTTTTTT; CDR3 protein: CASTTGGYEKLFF